This T cell receptor (beta chain) emerged from a study of blood T cell repertoires in COVID-19. Whole-study context: Some COVID-19 samples were acute and others convalescent; all came from the United States, Italy and Spain. T cells, B-cell-depleted T cells, or PBMCs provided the cDNA or gDNA that served as material.

Under the authors' procedure: Estimated nucleated cell counts came from reference gene primer amplification. Sequenced by immunoSEQ multiplex PCR; TCRdb stores in-frame clones only, minus some. V, J and clone size reflect that table, while D and trimming were determined from the DNA. The sample lists 15,000 to 20,000 clones, 81% seen once, with approximately 14% in the top ten. Germline V gives CDR1 SGHKS, CDR2 YYEKEE (reference sequence). This CDR3 contains 13 residues. Trimming pared 2 bases from V and 3 bases from J, leaving 9 bases between. The chain is built from TRBV5-5 and TRBJ2-7; D is unresolved. The source is a man aged 40-49 years with active or convalescent COVID-19. Sequenced material: peripheral blood. The CDR3 here is CASSFGTIYEQYF. CDR3 nucleotides: TGTGCCAGCAGCTTTGGCACTATCTACGAGCAGTACTTC.